Listed here are 31 T cell receptor beta chains from one sample, sequenced in a study of T cell repertoires and leukemia-associated antigens. TCRdb ran MiXCR on the 5' RACE reads and lists one entry per CDR3 protein. In the table there are roughly 12,000 distinct CDR3 sequences, about 40% of which are singletons. The antigens these receptors bind are not known. Sequencing input: CD3+ T cells sorted from blood and cultured. Every receptor here comes from a female donor in good health.

On this clonotype: The junction does not match germline at one end; this may be a read error. J is TRBJ1-2 and V is TRBV28, with D unclear. Germline V gene lookup returns CDR1 MDHEN and CDR2 SYDVKM. The CDR3 runs to 12 residues. The CDR3 coding sequence is TGTGCCGGCAGTTTACCGTCTTATGGCTACACCTTC. Its protein product is CAGSLPSYGYTF.

The sample holds one count of this clonotype. This sequence joins TRBV25-1 and TRBJ2-1, with 8 bases fitting TRBD2. Germline V gene data show CDR1 as MGHDK and CDR2 as SYGVNS. V shed 3 bases, J shed 6 bases, and the junction held 4 bases outside the gene matches. This CDR3 comprises 14 residues. The CDR3 protein is CASSEGLGRNEQFF. The CDR3, as DNA: TGTGCCAGCAGTGAGGGACTAGGGCGCAATGAGCAGTTCTTC.

This clonotype has only a few counts. This chain joins TRBV20-1 and TRBJ1-5; possible D gene TRBD1, 6 bases. This CDR3 is 13 amino acids long. V lost 5 bases and J 6 bases, leaving 14 bases between the germline ends. Looked up from germline, CDR1 is DFQATT and CDR2 is SNEGSKA (reference sequence). The CDR3 spells CSALRGTFQPQHF. CDR3 bases: TGCAGTGCTCTGCGGGGGACATTTCAGCCCCAGCATTTT.

CDR3 DNA: TGTGCCACCAGTGGCCTAGCGGGCTACAATGAGCAGTTCTTC. This codes for CATSGLAGYNEQFF. The rearrangement links TRBV24-1 to TRBJ2-1; TRBD2 aligns across 8 bases. Germline assignment: CDR1 KGHDR and CDR2 SFDVKD. The CDR3 contains 14 residues. V trimming: 5 bases; J trimming: 3 bases; junction bases outside the gene matches: 2.

This clonotype was observed a single time. The chain uses TRBV12-3 or TRBV12-4 and TRBJ2-1; TRBD1 matches 7 bases. The CDR3 sequence is 18 residues long. The V segment lost 5 bases and the J segment 5 bases; nucleotides outside the gene matches: 18. CDR3 residues: CASSTEYLATGLDNEQFF. DNA of the CDR3: TGTGCCAGCAGTACCGAATATTTAGCGACAGGGCTCGACAATGAGCAGTTCTTC.

The rearrangement joins TRBV7-2 to TRBJ2-5; the D gene could be TRBD1 or TRBD2 (5 bases each). The CDR3 spans 14 residues. With 2 bases removed from V and 5 bases from J, the gap between germline ends came to 12 bases. Germline CDR1 SGHTA, CDR2 FQGNSA. CDR3 residues: CASSLRDPRETQYF. CDR3 bases: TGTGCCAGCAGCTTAAGGGACCCGCGTGAGACCCAGTACTTC.

V is TRBV20-1 and J is TRBJ2-7; 10 nucleotides line up with TRBD2. The CDR3 spans 16 residues. Germline trimming cut 6 bases from V and 3 bases from J; bases unmatched to any gene: 14. Germline lookup yields CDR1 DFQATT and CDR2 SNEGSKA (reference sequence). In nucleotides, the CDR3 is TGCAGTGCCTCGAGTTTAGCGGGAGGCATGAACTACGAGCAGTACTTC. This translates into CSASSLAGGMNYEQYF.

This rearrangement joins TRBV11-2 to TRBJ2-2; no clear D. Germline assignment: CDR1 SGHAT and CDR2 FQNNGV. CDR3 length: 12 amino acids. Trimming took 3 bases from V and 4 from J, leaving 3 bases between them. As DNA, the CDR3 is TGTGCCAGCAGCTTCGCCACCGGGGAGCTGTTTTTT. This translates into CASSFATGELFF.

This clonotype is judged medium-sized (0.01 to 0.1%). This sequence joins TRBV12-3 or TRBV12-4 and TRBJ2-5; 14 bases align to TRBD2. The CDR3 spans 17 residues. V trimming: 7 bases; J trimming: 4 bases; junction bases outside the gene matches: 11. This CDR3 is CASMRGTSGSGLETQYF. The DNA of the CDR3 is TGTGCCAGCATGAGAGGGACTAGCGGGAGTGGGCTAGAGACCCAGTACTTC.

This clonotype was seen a few times. The CDR3 spells CASSNPPPPTGGNTEAFF. Here the CDR3 DNA reads TGTGCCAGCAGCAACCCCCCACCCCCGACAGGGGGGAACACTGAAGCTTTCTTT. The chain combines TRBV7-9 with TRBJ1-1, with 9 bases identical to TRBD1. Germline CDR1 and CDR2: SEHNR and FQNEAQ (reference sequence). The CDR3 loop spans 18 amino acids. V dropped 5 bases and J dropped 1; count of bases not matched to a gene: 14.

This clonotype was recorded once. At one end, the junction sequence differs from germline, possibly due to a read error. This rearrangement joins TRBV12-3 or TRBV12-4 to TRBJ2-2; TRBD2 matches 9 bases. CDR3 length: 16 amino acids. The CDR3 nucleotides are TGTGCCAGCAGTTTGGCTAGCGGGAAGAACTCCGGGGAGCTGTTTTTT. Translating it yields CASSLASGKNSGELFF.

DNA for the CDR3: TGTGCCAGCAGTTACGGTATCCCCGGTGCGGGGAACTACGAGCAGTACTTC. This translates into CASSYGIPGAGNYEQYF. The chain recombines TRBV6-6 with TRBJ2-7; maybe TRBD2 (6 bases). Trimming left V 2 bases short and J 3 bases short, with 20 bases between. The V gene's germline CDR1 is MNHNY and CDR2 SVGAGI (reference sequence). This CDR3 has 17 residues.

The chain carries TRBV5-1 and TRBJ1-1; 8 bases are a match to TRBD1. V lost 3 bases and J lost 2; bases outside the gene matches: 6. Germline lookup yields CDR1 SGHRS and CDR2 YFSETQ. This CDR3 spans 15 amino acids. The CDR3 DNA reads TGCGCCAGCAGCTCTGGACAGGGCGATAACACTGAAGCTTTCTTT. Its translation: CASSSGQGDNTEAFF.

At least ten counts were recorded for this clonotype. The CDR3 region has the DNA TGTGCCAGCAGCACTTCAGCCGGGACTGGGATCCGAGAGCAGTACTTC. Its translation is CASSTSAGTGIREQYF. The chain carries TRBV21-1 and TRBJ2-7; TRBD1 is the table's D call, not checked against the DNA. TRBV21-1 is tagged as a pseudogene. The CDR3 extends over 16 amino acids.

This clonotype was observed a handful of times. The chain carries TRBV29-1 and TRBJ1-2, with 8 bases identical to TRBD1. The CDR3 sequence is 13 residues long. J was trimmed by 0 bases and V by 6 bases; bases with no gene match: 3. Germline CDR1 and CDR2: SQVTM and ANQGSEA. The CDR3 DNA follows: TGCAGCGTGGGACAGGAAGCTAACTATGGCTACACCTTC. It translates to CSVGQEANYGYTF.

This clonotype was seen just once. This chain uses TRBV5-1 with TRBJ2-1; D call uncertain. Germline CDR1 reads SGHRS; CDR2 reads YFSETQ. CDR3 length: 15 amino acids. The V end lost 0 bases, the J end lost 5 bases, and 12 bases lay between the germline ends. CDR3 in DNA: TGCGCCAGCAGCTTGGAGGTGGTAATCGACAATGAGCAGTTCTTC. Translating it yields CASSLEVVIDNEQFF.

This clonotype rates as medium-sized. The chain is built from TRBV9 and TRBJ2-7; TRBD2 matches at 9 bases. With V trimmed by 3 bases and J by 3 bases, 1 base remained unmatched. There are 13 residues in the CDR3. CDR1 is SGDLS and CDR2 is YYNGEE in the germline V gene. The CDR3 reads CASSGTSDYEQYF. CDR3 DNA sequence: TGTGCCAGCAGCGGGACTAGCGACTACGAGCAGTACTTC. Drawing the rest from reference TRBV9 and TRBJ2-7, the complete variable domain is DSGVTQTPKHLITATGQRVTLRCSPRSGDLSVYWYQQSLDQGLQFLIQYYNGEERAKGNILERFSAQQFPDLHSELNLSSLELGDSALYFCASSGTSDYEQYFGPGTRLTVT.

The chain is built from TRBV12-3 or TRBV12-4 and TRBJ1-5; D gene uncertain. V was shortened by 3 bases and J by 15 bases, with 15 bases between the two germline ends. This CDR3 contains 12 residues. CDR3 sequence: CASSFDPRVLHF. DNA of the CDR3: TGTGCCAGCAGTTTTGACCCGCGGGTTTTGCATTTT.

In this sample, this clonotype turned up once. The junction differs from germline at one of its ends, possibly a read error. This rearrangement joins TRBV24-1 to TRBJ2-2, with TRBD2 matching 10 bases. The CDR3 loop spans 22 amino acids. Germline CDR1 KGHDR, CDR2 SFDVKD. CDR3 protein: CATSDPSSKREGRSLSYNEQFF. Here the CDR3 DNA reads TGTGCCACCAGTGACCCTTCCTCGAAGCGGGAGGGCCGCTCCCTCTCCTACAATGAGCAGTTTTTT.

This clonotype was found many times. The chain links TRBV5-1 to TRBJ2-3, with a weak D call TRBD2 (6 bases). V was trimmed by 5 bases and J by 6 bases, leaving 16 bases between them. CDR1 SGHRS and CDR2 YFSETQ come from the germline V gene. The CDR3 consists of 14 residues. Here the CDR3 reads CASRTNPAGDTQYF. CDR3 nucleotide sequence: TGCGCCAGCAGGACCAACCCGGCGGGGGATACGCAGTATTTT.

This clonotype was seen a handful of times. The gene calls are TRBV29-1 and TRBJ2-1; no clear D gene. The V end was cut by 8 bases, the J end by 4 bases, with 15 bases between. The CDR3 length is 13 residues. Germline CDR1 is SQVTM and CDR2 is ANQGSEA. CDR3 protein: CSIRTTTYNEQFF. The CDR3 DNA follows: TGCAGCATCCGGACGACGACTTACAATGAGCAGTTCTTC.

This clonotype is medium-sized by share. The chain couples TRBV4-3 to TRBJ2-7; TRBD1 is a possible D gene (5 bases). Trimming shortened V by 3 bases and J by 5 bases, and 11 bases separated the two germline ends. CDR1 and CDR2 from the germline V gene are LGHNA and YSLEER. The CDR3 is made up of 13 amino acids. The CDR3 bases are TGCGCCAGCAGCCACCTCTCAGGGAACGAGCAGTACTTC. Protein: CASSHLSGNEQYF.

This clonotype is judged medium-sized. The V call is TRBV5-1, the J call TRBJ1-2; D is ambiguous. The CDR3 sequence is 15 residues long. V was cut by 4 bases and J by 4 bases, with 17 bases left in between. Germline V gene lookup returns CDR1 SGHRS and CDR2 YFSETQ. CDR3 sequence reads: CASSLEGSNPYGYTF. The CDR3 coding sequence is TGCGCCAGCAGCCTCGAAGGGTCAAATCCCTATGGCTACACCTTC.

V is TRBV29-1 and J is TRBJ1-1; no clear D. This CDR3 contains 13 residues. Trimming shortened V by 7 bases and J by 5 bases, and 17 bases separated the two germline ends. Per the germline V gene, CDR1 is SQVTM and CDR2 is ANQGSEA. CDR3 region: CSAGRGRGTEAFF. The DNA for the CDR3 is TGCAGCGCCGGACGAGGAAGAGGGACTGAAGCTTTCTTT.

This clonotype was seen ten or more times. This chain joins TRBV18 and TRBJ1-3; 7 positions match TRBD1. This CDR3 contains 20 residues. J was trimmed by 0 bases and V by 2 bases; bases with no gene match: 16. Germline V gives CDR1 KGHSH, CDR2 LQKENI. CDR3 DNA sequence: TGTGCCAGCTCACCATTGGCAACCGGGACAGCTATAACCTCTGGAAACACCATATATTTT. Amino acid sequence: CASSPLATGTAITSGNTIYF.

By proportion, this clonotype is medium-sized. The chain links TRBV4-1 to TRBJ1-1, with D unresolved. V gave up 1 base and J gave up 6 bases, with 12 bases separating them. CDR3 length: 14 residues. Looked up from germline, CDR1 is MGHRA and CDR2 is YSYEKL. CDR3: CASSQVIFGAEAFF. DNA of the CDR3: TGCGCCAGCAGCCAAGTTATCTTTGGCGCTGAAGCTTTCTTT.

J is TRBJ2-7 and V is TRBV29-1; the D gene is possibly TRBD1 (7 bases). Trimming left V 6 bases short and J 2 bases short, with 11 bases between. Germline V lookup: CDR1 SQVTM, CDR2 ANQGSEA. The CDR3 sequence is 12 residues long. The chain's CDR3 is CSVEGAPYEQYF. The CDR3 DNA reads TGCAGCGTGGAGGGGGCTCCCTACGAGCAGTACTTC.

The rearrangement joins TRBV15 to TRBJ2-4; TRBD2 matches 11 bases. The V and J ends lost 0 bases and 8 bases, in that order; junction bases with no gene match: 9. The CDR3 is made up of 17 amino acids. Germline V CDR1 and CDR2: LNHNV, YYDKDF (reference sequence). The CDR3 DNA follows: TGTGCCACCAGCAGAGATTTAACCGGGACTAGCGGCTACATTCAGTACTTC. This codes for CATSRDLTGTSGYIQYF.

The table lists this clonotype with a few counts. The chain uses TRBV20-1 and TRBJ2-1; D is unresolved. Germline V gives CDR1 DFQATT, CDR2 SNEGSKA (reference sequence). The CDR3 length is 14 residues. V was shortened by 3 bases and J by 6 bases, with 15 bases between the two germline ends. CDR3 amino acids: CSASGPRVSNEQFF. In DNA form, the CDR3 reads TGCAGTGCTAGTGGACCACGCGTCTCCAATGAGCAGTTCTTC.

The table lists this clonotype with a few counts. The chain is built from TRBV20-1 and TRBJ2-5, with a possible D match to TRBD1 (6 bases). V lost 4 bases and J lost 4, with 10 bases in between. This CDR3 is 12 amino acids long. Looked up from germline, CDR1 is DFQATT and CDR2 is SNEGSKA (reference sequence). The CDR3 here is CSAKQGRETQYF. For the CDR3, the DNA is TGCAGTGCTAAGCAGGGGAGAGAGACCCAGTACTTC.

The J gene is TRBJ1-4, the V gene TRBV20-1; TRBD1 matches 11 bases. From germline, CDR1 is DFQATT and CDR2 SNEGSKA (reference sequence). Trimming cost V 5 bases and J 4 bases; bases outside gene matches: 6. The CDR3 is 15 amino acids. CDR3 amino acids: CSAADRGLGNEKLFF. The CDR3 coding sequence is TGCAGTGCTGCGGACAGGGGGCTCGGTAATGAAAAACTGTTTTTT.